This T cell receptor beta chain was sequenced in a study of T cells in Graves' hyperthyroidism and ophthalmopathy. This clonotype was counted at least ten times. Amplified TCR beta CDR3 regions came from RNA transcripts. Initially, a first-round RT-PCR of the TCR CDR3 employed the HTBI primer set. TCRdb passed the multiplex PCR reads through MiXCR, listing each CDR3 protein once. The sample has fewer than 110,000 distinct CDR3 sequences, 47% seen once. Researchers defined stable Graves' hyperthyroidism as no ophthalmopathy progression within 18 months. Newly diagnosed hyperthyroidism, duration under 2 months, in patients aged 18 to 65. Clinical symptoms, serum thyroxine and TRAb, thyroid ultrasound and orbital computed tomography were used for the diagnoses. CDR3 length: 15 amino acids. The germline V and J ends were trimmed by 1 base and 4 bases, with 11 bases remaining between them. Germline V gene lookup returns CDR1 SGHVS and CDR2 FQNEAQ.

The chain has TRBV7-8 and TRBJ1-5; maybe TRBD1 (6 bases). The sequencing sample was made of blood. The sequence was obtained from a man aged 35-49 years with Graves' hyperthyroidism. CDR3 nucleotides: TGTGCCAGCAGCTTAGGAAGGGGGGATAATCAGCCCCAGCATTTT. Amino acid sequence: CASSLGRGDNQPQHF.